This record concerns one TCR beta chain sequence. Germline and junction disagree at one end, which may indicate a read error. Produced via immunoSEQ multiplex PCR; TCRdb's table is partial and in-frame only. Of fewer than 25,000 clones in the sample, about 90% were seen once. Treatment given: preoperative locoregional IRX-2 cytokine immunotherapy. Patients received preoperative, locoregional IRX-2 cytokine immunotherapy in a phase Ib study. This sample was taken from a study of preoperative IRX-2 immunotherapy in early breast cancer. The germline V gene encodes CDR1 MGHRA and CDR2 YSYEKL. CDR3 size: 14 residues.

This rearrangement joins TRBV4-1 to TRBJ1-3; no clear D gene. This TCR was sampled from a human donor with breast cancer. The sample here was tumor tissue, taken after IRX-2 immunotherapy. The DNA of the CDR3 is TGCGCCAGCACCCAAGTCGGATCTGGAAACACCATATATTTT. This codes for CASTQVGSGNTIYF.